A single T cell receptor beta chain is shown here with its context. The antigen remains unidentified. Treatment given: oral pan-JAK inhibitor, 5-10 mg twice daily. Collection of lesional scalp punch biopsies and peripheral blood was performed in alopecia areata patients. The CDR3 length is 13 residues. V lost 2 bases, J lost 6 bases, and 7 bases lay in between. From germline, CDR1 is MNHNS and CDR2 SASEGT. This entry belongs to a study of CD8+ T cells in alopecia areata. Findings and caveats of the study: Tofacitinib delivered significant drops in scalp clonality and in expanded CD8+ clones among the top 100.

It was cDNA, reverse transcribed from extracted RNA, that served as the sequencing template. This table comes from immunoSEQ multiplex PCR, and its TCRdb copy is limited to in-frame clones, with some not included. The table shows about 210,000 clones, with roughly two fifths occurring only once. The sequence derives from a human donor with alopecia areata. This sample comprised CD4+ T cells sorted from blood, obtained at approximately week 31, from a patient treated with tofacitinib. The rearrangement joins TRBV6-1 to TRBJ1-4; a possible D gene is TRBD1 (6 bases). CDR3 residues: CASSENRDEKLFF. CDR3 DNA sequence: TGTGCCAGCAGTGAAAACAGGGATGAAAAACTGTTTTTT.